The 28 T cell receptor beta chains reported below all come from one sample, sequenced in a study of regulatory T cells in long-lasting Graves disease. Time point denoted: newly diagnosed GD, antithyroid drugs for less than 3 months. PBMC RNA served as the TCR library source. Both iRepertoire HTBI primers and Arm-PCR of CDR3 regions were used to build the TCR beta libraries. TCRdb re-called the multiplex PCR reads with MiXCR, one entry per CDR3 protein. Of more than 300,000 distinct CDR3 sequences listed, around 15% were seen once; the top ten hold around 21%. These data are also associated with another study on T cells in Graves' hyperthyroidism and ophthalmopathy.

The material was peripheral blood mononuclear cells (PBMCs), obtained at new diagnosis, from a patient treated with antithyroid drugs. The receptors were sampled from a woman between 18 and 30 years old with Graves disease.

This clonotype was detected many times. The V call is TRBV20-1, the J call TRBJ1-5; D perhaps matches TRBD1 (6 bases). Trimming pared 4 bases from V and 5 bases from J, leaving 12 bases between. CDR1 is DFQATT and CDR2 is SNEGSKA in the germline V gene (reference sequence). The CDR3 sequence is 13 residues long. The CDR3 nucleotides are TGCAGTGCTACAAGGGGGTACGATCAGCCCCAGCATTTT. This sequence encodes CSATRGYDQPQHF.

The chain recombines TRBV30 with TRBJ2-5; 8 nucleotides line up with TRBD2. This CDR3 has 15 residues. The V gene end was trimmed by 2 bases and the J gene end by 5 bases; junction bases not matched to a gene: 10. Germline V gene sequence: CDR1 GTSNPN, CDR2 SVGIG (reference sequence). The CDR3 here is CAWSSSGRTGETQYF. As DNA, the CDR3 is TGTGCCTGGAGTTCTAGCGGGCGGACCGGGGAGACCCAGTACTTC.

This clonotype has a count of ten or more. The rearrangement joins TRBV6-9 to TRBJ2-1, with D possibly matching TRBD2 (6 bases). The germline gives CDR1 MNHGY, CDR2 SVAAGI. Trimming shortened V by 3 bases and J by 4 bases, and 10 bases separated the two germline ends. There are 14 residues in the CDR3. CDR3 sequence (DNA): TGTGCCAGCAGTTACGGGACTTCGTACAATGAGCAGTTCTTC. Protein sequence: CASSYGTSYNEQFF.

The chain joins TRBV6-2 or TRBV6-3 to TRBJ2-1; possible D gene TRBD2, 5 bases. The length of the CDR3 is 13 residues. Germline values: CDR1 MNHEY, CDR2 SVGEGT. Trimming pared 0 bases from V and 9 bases from J, leaving 9 bases between. The CDR3 DNA reads as TGTGCCAGCAGTTACTCAGCCCGGGGTGAGCAGTTCTTC. This translates into CASSYSARGEQFF.

The rearrangement uses TRBV7-9 and TRBJ2-3; D ambiguous. The CDR3 loop spans 16 amino acids. V was cut by 7 bases and J by 0 bases, with 17 bases left in between. CDR1 and CDR2 from the germline V gene are SEHNR and FQNEAQ (reference sequence). The CDR3 spells CASTKGRVGSTDTQYF. DNA of the CDR3: TGTGCCAGCACAAAGGGTCGGGTTGGGAGCACAGATACGCAGTATTTT.

At least ten counts were recorded for this clonotype. J is TRBJ2-7 and V is TRBV9; D is uncertain. Trimming stripped 0 bases from V and 6 bases from J, with 7 bases between. This CDR3 region has 12 residues. Germline CDR1 reads SGDLS; CDR2 reads YYNGEE. In DNA, the CDR3 is TGTGCCAGCAGCGTAGGATTTGGCGAGCAGTACTTC. Its translation: CASSVGFGEQYF.

This clonotype appeared many times. The chain carries TRBV5-1 and TRBJ1-1; no reliable D call. V dropped 0 bases and J dropped 6 bases, with 12 bases sitting between them. Germline loops: CDR1 SGHRS, CDR2 YFSETQ. This CDR3 contains 14 residues. CDR3 protein: CASSLGPTPPEAFF. In DNA, the CDR3 is TGCGCCAGCAGCTTGGGACCTACGCCCCCTGAAGCTTTCTTT.

This clonotype was picked up many times. The CDR3 sequence: CASPGATSGASLDTQYF. In nucleotides, the CDR3 is TGCGCCAGCCCTGGGGCGACTAGCGGGGCTAGCTTAGATACGCAGTATTTT. The chain employs TRBV10-1 and TRBJ2-3; 11 bases fit TRBD2. J gave up 5 bases and V 8 bases, and 15 bases lay outside the gene matches. CDR1 WNHNN and CDR2 SYGVQD come from the germline V gene (reference sequence). The CDR3 is 17 residues long.

This clonotype was seen ten or more times. The V gene is TRBV6-1, the J gene TRBJ2-7; no reliable D call. The V gene's germline CDR1 is MNHNS and CDR2 SASEGT. Trimming removed 5 bases from V and 6 bases from J, with 17 bases in between. The CDR3 consists of 14 residues. The CDR3 region is CASSPKTSLGEQYF. For the CDR3, the DNA is TGTGCCAGCAGTCCTAAGACTTCCCTTGGCGAGCAGTACTTC.

The sample holds many counts of this clonotype. The chain joins TRBV28 to TRBJ2-1; D is possibly TRBD1 or TRBD2 (5 bases each). CDR1 MDHEN and CDR2 SYDVKM come from the germline V gene. V was clipped by 6 bases and J by 15 bases, with 18 bases between them. The CDR3 is 12 residues long. CDR3 residues: CASSPSGQLGFF. In DNA, the CDR3 is TGTGCCAGCAGCCCCTCGGGGCAGCTAGGGTTCTTC.

This chain links TRBV19 with TRBJ2-1; 8 bases map to TRBD2. V dropped 8 bases and J dropped 1; count of bases not matched to a gene: 7. The CDR3 extends over 15 amino acids. Germline-derived CDR1 and CDR2 are LNHDA and SQIVND (reference sequence). CDR3 in amino acids: CASATVAGSYNEQFF. As DNA, the CDR3 is TGTGCCAGTGCAACCGTAGCGGGGTCCTACAATGAGCAGTTCTTC.

The chain has TRBV5-4 and TRBJ2-2; possible D gene TRBD1, 6 bases. V lost 4 bases to trimming and J lost 0 bases, with 13 bases between them. The CDR3 length is 16 residues. Germline CDR1 reads SGHNT; CDR2 reads YYREEE (reference sequence). The CDR3 DNA reads as TGTGCCAGCAGCGCCCTGACAGGTCCGAACACCGGGGAGCTGTTTTTT. Translation gives CASSALTGPNTGELFF.

A few counts support this clonotype. V is TRBV4-2 and J is TRBJ1-2; a possible D gene is TRBD1 (6 bases). Per germline, CDR1 LGHNA and CDR2 YNFKEQ. The CDR3 loop spans 15 amino acids. V lost 1 base and J lost 5, with 14 bases in between. The CDR3 DNA is TGTGCCAGCAGCCAAGGGGCAGGAGGGGGATATGGCTACACCTTC. Protein: CASSQGAGGGYGYTF.

This clonotype has at least ten counts. V is TRBV6-2 or TRBV6-3 and J is TRBJ2-3, with TRBD2 matching over 13 bases. The V and J ends lost 2 bases and 4 bases, in that order; junction bases with no gene match: 6. The V gene's germline CDR1 is MNHEY and CDR2 SVGEGT. The CDR3 extends over 17 amino acids. The chain's CDR3 is CASSYHRGLAGSDTQYF. The DNA for the CDR3 is TGTGCCAGCAGTTACCACCGGGGACTAGCGGGATCAGATACGCAGTATTTT.

With respect to this clonotype: A far larger clone is only one base removed, so a read error is likely. The chain joins TRBV7-9 to TRBJ2-1; TRBD1 is a possible D gene (6 bases). The CDR3 runs to 15 residues. CDR1 SEHNR and CDR2 FQNEAQ come from the germline V gene (reference sequence). CDR3 coding DNA: TGTGCCAGCGGCTTCAGGGGAATGGTTTACAATGAGCAGTTCTTC. This gives the protein CASGFRGMVYNEQFF. Using reference TRBV7-9 and TRBJ2-1 for the parts outside the CDR3, the full variable domain is DTGVSQNPRHKITKRGQNVTFRCDPISEHNRLYWYRQTLGQGPEFLTYFQNEAQLEKSRLLSDRFSAERPKGSFSTLEIQRTEQGDSAMYLCASGFRGMVYNEQFFGPGTRLTVL.

This clonotype was seen at least ten times. V is TRBV3-1 and J is TRBJ1-1; D unclear. V shed 1 base and J shed 1 base, with 10 bases lying between them. The CDR3 is made up of 15 amino acids. Germline CDR1 LGHDT, CDR2 YNNKEL (reference sequence). The CDR3 protein is CASSQVGVSNTEAFF. The DNA for the CDR3 is TGTGCCAGCAGCCAAGTAGGTGTTTCGAACACTGAAGCTTTCTTT.

The table lists this clonotype with many counts. The chain recombines TRBV3-1 with TRBJ2-7, with D uncertain. This CDR3 has 13 amino acids. V lost 1 base to trimming and J lost 1 base, with 5 bases between them. Germline lookup yields CDR1 LGHDT and CDR2 YNNKEL (reference sequence). The CDR3 reads CASSQVPSYEQYF. The CDR3 DNA reads TGTGCCAGCAGCCAAGTTCCGTCCTACGAGCAGTACTTC.

This clonotype was seen a few times. The chain carries TRBV19 and TRBJ2-2, with 8 bases that match TRBD1. The CDR3 spans 16 residues. Germline V gives CDR1 LNHDA, CDR2 SQIVND (reference sequence). V shed 3 bases, J shed 4 bases, and the junction held 7 bases outside the gene matches. The CDR3 DNA sequence: TGTGCCAGTAGTATCGCAGCAGGGGGCGGCACCGGGGAGCTGTTTTTT. This translates into CASSIAAGGGTGELFF.

A word on this clonotype: Possible read error: a much larger clone is one base away. V is TRBV3-1 and J is TRBJ2-2; 7 positions match TRBD2. The CDR3 spans 15 residues. Germline-derived CDR1 and CDR2 are LGHDT and YNNKEL (reference sequence). The CDR3 protein is CASSQDAGVTGEPFF. The CDR3 DNA is TGTGCCAGCAGCCAAGATGCGGGGGTGACCGGGGAGCCGTTTTTT.

J is TRBJ2-3 and V is TRBV6-2 or TRBV6-3; 9 nucleotides match TRBD2. This CDR3 region has 15 residues. The germline gives CDR1 MNHEY, CDR2 SVGEGT. V was clipped by 2 bases and J by 4 bases; unmatched bases: 4. The DNA for the CDR3 is TGTGCCAGCAGTTACGAGCTAGCGGGGTCAGATACGCAGTATTTT. It yields the protein CASSYELAGSDTQYF.

This clonotype was found many times. The J gene is TRBJ2-1, the V gene TRBV27; 7 bases line up with TRBD1. In germline, CDR1 is MNHEY, CDR2 SMNVEV (reference sequence). V lost 5 bases, J lost 2 bases, and 12 bases stayed unmatched. CDR3 length: 17 amino acids. CDR3 protein: CASSQRTGTETYNEQFF. Here the CDR3 DNA reads TGTGCCAGCAGTCAGCGTACCGGGACAGAGACCTACAATGAGCAGTTCTTC.

Points on this clonotype: A much larger clonotype is one base distant, so this may be a read error. This chain uses TRBV28 with TRBJ2-7, with 13 bases lining up with TRBD2. CDR1 is MDHEN, CDR2 SYDVKM, per germline. CDR3 length: 16 residues. The CDR3 reads CASSKTSGRAVYGQYF. CDR3 DNA: TGTGCCAGCAGCAAAACTAGCGGGAGGGCTGTATACGGGCAGTACTTC.

This clonotype was seen a handful of times. The chain links TRBV7-9 to TRBJ1-2; maybe TRBD1 (5 bases). V was trimmed by 5 bases and J by 2 bases, leaving 12 bases between them. The germline gives CDR1 SEHNR, CDR2 FQNEAQ (reference sequence). The CDR3 has 14 amino acids. The CDR3 DNA sequence: TGTGCCAGCAGCCCGACAGTGGGGAACTATGGCTACACCTTC. Its protein product is CASSPTVGNYGYTF. The whole variable domain, filled in from reference TRBV7-9 and TRBJ1-2, reads DTGVSQNPRHKITKRGQNVTFRCDPISEHNRLYWYRQTLGQGPEFLTYFQNEAQLEKSRLLSDRFSAERPKGSFSTLEIQRTEQGDSAMYLCASSPTVGNYGYTFGSGTRLTVV.

The table lists this clonotype with a few counts. Possible read error: a much larger clone is one base away. The chain couples TRBV28 to TRBJ1-5; D remains ambiguous. Trimming took off 6 bases at V and 4 bases at J, with 4 bases between the two ends. CDR3 size: 11 residues. Germline CDR1 is MDHEN and CDR2 is SYDVKM. The CDR3 DNA sequence: TGTGCCAGCAGCCATAATCAGCCCCAGCATTTT. As protein: CASSHNQPQHF.

This clonotype was counted a few times. The junction shows a germline mismatch at one end, possibly a read error. The gene calls are TRBV6-4 and TRBJ1-5; D unresolved. This CDR3 region has 15 residues. The V gene's germline CDR1 is MRHNA and CDR2 SNTAGT. The CDR3, as DNA: TGTGCCGGCAGTGAGATGACCGATAGCAATCAGCCCCAGCATTTT. This codes for CAGSEMTDSNQPQHF.

In its sample, this clonotype was seen a few times. V gene TRBV2 combines with J gene TRBJ2-4, with D possibly called TRBD1 or TRBD2 (5 bases each). Germline CDR1 and CDR2: SNHLY and FYNNEI. There are 18 residues in the CDR3. V shed 5 bases and J shed 0 bases, with 20 bases lying between them. The CDR3 spells CASSIRTGPAVAKNIQYF. CDR3 DNA: TGTGCCAGCAGTATCAGGACGGGACCAGCGGTAGCCAAAAACATTCAGTACTTC.

The rearrangement joins TRBV3-1 to TRBJ1-4; 9 bases fit TRBD1. V lost 4 bases and J lost 5; bases outside the gene matches: 8. CDR3 size: 16 residues. Germline assignment: CDR1 LGHDT and CDR2 YNNKEL (reference sequence). CDR3 nucleotides: TGTGCCAGCAGCCTCATGGGGGGGACAGGGAATGAAAAACTGTTTTTT. It specifies CASSLMGGTGNEKLFF.

This clonotype appeared many times. The V gene is TRBV6-1, the J gene TRBJ2-5, with 7 bases aligning to TRBD2. Germline V CDR1 and CDR2: MNHNS, SASEGT. V was pared by 5 bases and J by 3 bases, with 6 bases of the junction left unmatched. The CDR3 has 14 amino acids. The CDR3 sequence is CASSPVGGEETQYF. CDR3 coding DNA: TGTGCCAGCAGTCCTGTGGGGGGGGAAGAGACCCAGTACTTC.